Shown below are 30 T cell receptor beta chains from a single sample sequenced in a study of blood T cell repertoires in COVID-19. Data came from immunoSEQ multiplex PCR; TCRdb stores just in-frame clones and leaves some out. The sample lists about 150,000 clones; 80% to 90% were seen once. Material for sequencing was peripheral blood. Receptors originate from a woman aged 40-49 years with acute or convalescent COVID-19.

This chain connects TRBV6-5 to TRBJ2-2; D perhaps matches TRBD1 (6 bases). Germline loops: CDR1 MNHEY, CDR2 SVGAGI. The CDR3 length is 14 residues. V was trimmed by 8 bases and J by 0 bases, leaving 10 bases between them. CDR3 in amino acids: CASRQVANTGELFF. The CDR3 DNA sequence: TGTGCCAGCCGACAGGTCGCGAACACCGGGGAGCTGTTTTTT.

This chain connects TRBV6-5 to TRBJ1-1; D remains unclear. There are 11 residues in the CDR3. Trimming took off 4 bases at V and 8 bases at J, with 8 bases between the two ends. Germline V lookup: CDR1 MNHEY, CDR2 SVGAGI. The CDR3 loop reads CASSFWEEAFF. In DNA form, the CDR3 reads TGTGCCAGCAGTTTTTGGGAGGAAGCTTTCTTT.

The chain uses TRBV5-8 and TRBJ1-2; TRBD1 agrees at 7 bases. This CDR3 region has 13 residues. Germline CDR1 SGHTS, CDR2 YDEGEE. V gave up 1 base and J gave up 4 bases; unmatched junction bases: 1. The CDR3 loop is CASSLPGGYGYTF. CDR3 nucleotide sequence: TGTGCCAGCAGCTTGCCAGGGGGCTATGGCTACACCTTC.

The chain recombines TRBV5-1 with TRBJ2-2; 10 bases are a match to TRBD2. The CDR3 spans 17 residues. V lost 6 bases and J lost 0; bases outside the gene matches: 8. Germline V gene data show CDR1 as SGHRS and CDR2 as YFSETQ. For the CDR3, the DNA is TGCGCCAGCAATAATGCAGCGGGGGGGCCGAACACCGGGGAGCTGTTTTTT. Encoded protein: CASNNAAGGPNTGELFF.

V gene TRBV7-9 combines with J gene TRBJ1-1; weak D call: TRBD1 (5 bases). V lost 7 bases, J lost 6 bases, and 12 bases lay in between. This CDR3 region has 12 residues. Germline-derived CDR1 and CDR2 are SEHNR and FQNEAQ (reference sequence). The CDR3 sequence is CASMTWGPEAFF. CDR3 nucleotides: TGTGCCAGCATGACGTGGGGCCCTGAAGCTTTCTTT. Looking up the rest from reference TRBV7-9 and TRBJ1-1 gives the full variable domain: DTGVSQNPRHKITKRGQNVTFRCDPISEHNRLYWYRQTLGQGPEFLTYFQNEAQLEKSRLLSDRFSAERPKGSFSTLEIQRTEQGDSAMYLCASMTWGPEAFFGQGTRLTVV.

This chain links TRBV6-5 with TRBJ1-1, with D possibly being TRBD1 (5 bases). The germline gives CDR1 MNHEY, CDR2 SVGAGI. The CDR3 spans 13 residues. V was clipped by 8 bases and J by 0 bases, with 10 bases between them. The CDR3 DNA reads TGTGCCAGCCCGACAGAACTGAACACTGAAGCTTTCTTT. This encodes CASPTELNTEAFF.

The V call is TRBV9, the J call TRBJ2-7, with TRBD1 matching over 7 bases. There are 15 residues in the CDR3. The V and J ends lost 7 bases and 2 bases, in that order; junction bases with no gene match: 12. Germline V gives CDR1 SGDLS, CDR2 YYNGEE. The DNA for the CDR3 is TGTGCCAGCGGACCCGGGACAGAACCAACCTACGAGCAGTACTTC. Its translation is CASGPGTEPTYEQYF.

The rearrangement uses TRBV9 and TRBJ2-2; D might be TRBD1 (5 bases). Germline CDR1 is SGDLS and CDR2 is YYNGEE. The V gene lost 0 bases and the J gene lost 2 bases, with 17 bases spanning the gap. This CDR3 comprises 18 residues. The CDR3 spells CASSVGVTDSLNTGELFF. Written as DNA, the CDR3 is TGTGCCAGCAGCGTAGGGGTTACTGACAGTCTAAACACCGGGGAGCTGTTTTTT.

The chain combines TRBV5-5 with TRBJ2-7; no firm D call. This CDR3 contains 12 residues. Germline loops: CDR1 SGHKS, CDR2 YYEKEE (reference sequence). V was cut by 6 bases and J by 2 bases, with 9 bases left in between. CDR3 sequence reads: CASTRGTYEQYF. The CDR3, as DNA: TGTGCCAGCACACGCGGAACCTACGAGCAGTACTTC.

The chain carries TRBV13 and TRBJ1-4; D gene ambiguous. Between the trimmed V and J ends, which lost 2 bases and 6 bases, there was a span of 16 bases. The CDR3 is made up of 16 amino acids. Germline-derived CDR1 and CDR2 are PRHDT and FYEKMQ (reference sequence). The CDR3 here is CASSLKHDVGDEKLFF. As DNA, the CDR3 is TGTGCCAGCAGCTTAAAACATGATGTTGGTGATGAAAAACTGTTTTTT.

The chain joins TRBV9 to TRBJ2-1, with TRBD2 identical over 9 bases. The ends lost 2 bases at V and 12 bases at J; junction bases unmatched: 18. CDR3 length: 17 amino acids. The germline V gene encodes CDR1 SGDLS and CDR2 YYNGEE. The CDR3 nucleotides read TGTGCCAGCAGCGTCGGAGAGGTGGCGGGAGGGCAAGCGCCGCAGTTCTTC. It specifies CASSVGEVAGGQAPQFF.

This clone showed up just once. The CDR3: CASSLFYNSEAFF. CDR3 nucleotides: TGTGCCAGCAGCTTATTCTATAATTCTGAAGCTTTCTTT. The chain joins TRBV11-1 to TRBJ1-1; D remains ambiguous. Germline V gene data show CDR1 as SGHAT and CDR2 as FQDESV (reference sequence). Deletions cut 2 bases from V and 6 bases from J, with 10 bases between. This CDR3 spans 13 amino acids.

The V and J genes are TRBV2 and TRBJ1-3; D not certain. The CDR3 extends over 14 amino acids. The V end was cut by 4 bases, the J end by 2 bases, with 9 bases between. Germline V gives CDR1 SNHLY, CDR2 FYNNEI. The CDR3 sequence: CASSGGIAGNTIYF. The CDR3 nucleotides are TGTGCCAGCAGTGGAGGGATTGCTGGAAACACCATATATTTT.

V gene TRBV5-1 combines with J gene TRBJ2-1, with 10 bases that match TRBD2. The germline V gene encodes CDR1 SGHRS and CDR2 YFSETQ. The CDR3 extends over 17 amino acids. J gave up 4 bases and V 3 bases, and 10 bases lay outside the gene matches. In DNA form, the CDR3 reads TGCGCCAGCAGCTCCTCTGGACTAGCGGAACAATACAATGAGCAGTTCTTC. It yields the protein CASSSSGLAEQYNEQFF. Together with reference TRBV5-1 and TRBJ2-1, the CDR3 gives the full variable domain: KAGVTQTPRYLIKTRGQQVTLSCSPISGHRSVSWYQQTPGQGLQFLFEYFSETQRNKGNFPGRFSGRQFSNSRSEMNVSTLELGDSALYLCASSSSGLAEQYNEQFFGPGTRLTVL.

The chain uses TRBV7-8 and TRBJ1-5; no firm D call. V lost 5 bases to trimming and J lost 0 bases, with 17 bases between them. Per the germline V gene, CDR1 is SGHVS and CDR2 is FQNEAQ. The CDR3 sequence is 17 residues long. The CDR3 reads CASSPPLRRVSNQPQHF. The CDR3 DNA sequence: TGTGCCAGCAGCCCCCCTCTGAGGCGCGTTAGCAATCAGCCCCAGCATTTT.

The chain joins TRBV5-1 to TRBJ2-2, with D unclear. The CDR3 has 15 amino acids. V was pared by 4 bases and J by 2 bases, with 12 bases between. Germline V lookup: CDR1 SGHRS, CDR2 YFSETQ. CDR3 DNA: TGCGCCAGCAGCGCGGAAGCGAGTAACACCGGGGAGCTGTTTTTT. Amino acid sequence: CASSAEASNTGELFF.

J is TRBJ2-3 and V is TRBV10-2, with D perhaps TRBD2 (5 bases). Germline values: CDR1 WSHSY, CDR2 SAAADI. This CDR3 comprises 13 residues. The V and J ends lost 1 base and 5 bases respectively, with 7 bases between them. The CDR3 loop is CASSEYGVDTQYF. The CDR3 nucleotides are TGCGCCAGCAGTGAGTACGGGGTAGATACGCAGTATTTT.

The J gene is TRBJ2-7, the V gene TRBV7-2; 7 bases align to TRBD1. Germline V lookup: CDR1 SGHTA, CDR2 FQGNSA. The length of the CDR3 is 13 residues. Trimming took 6 bases from V and 3 from J; bases not matched to a gene: 5. This CDR3 reads CASRRDSIYEQYF. CDR3 DNA: TGTGCCAGCAGACGGGACAGCATCTACGAGCAGTACTTC.

The chain is built from TRBV10-3 and TRBJ2-1; 14 positions agree with TRBD2. CDR1 and CDR2 from the germline V gene are ENHRY and SYGVKD. CDR3 length: 17 amino acids. The V gene end was trimmed by 9 bases and the J gene end by 2 bases; junction bases not matched to a gene: 9. For the CDR3, the DNA is TGTGCCATAGGGACTAGCGGGAGATCCTTCACCTACAATGAGCAGTTCTTC. Encoded protein: CAIGTSGRSFTYNEQFF.

The V gene is TRBV7-6, the J gene TRBJ1-6; tentative D call: TRBD1 (5 bases). V was trimmed by 2 bases and J by 9 bases, leaving 8 bases between them. CDR3 length: 13 amino acids. Germline V CDR1 and CDR2: SGHVS, FNYEAQ. CDR3 sequence (DNA): TGTGCCAGCAGCTTACAGGGAGGTTCACCCCTCCACTTT. This translates into CASSLQGGSPLHF.

CDR3 bases: TGTGCCAGCACCTCCAGGACAGGACGCACCGGGGAGCTGTTTTTT. This translates into CASTSRTGRTGELFF. V gene TRBV2 combines with J gene TRBJ2-2; 7 bases agree with TRBD1. Trimming cost V 7 bases and J 4 bases; bases outside gene matches: 9. The CDR3 is made up of 15 amino acids. Germline-derived CDR1 and CDR2 are SNHLY and FYNNEI. Supplemented by reference TRBV2 and TRBJ2-2, the full variable domain reads EPEVTQTPSHQVTQMGQEVILRCVPISNHLYFYWYRQILGQKVEFLVSFYNNEISEKSEIFDDQFSVERPDGSNFTLKIRSTKLEDSAMYFCASTSRTGRTGELFFGEGSRLTVL.

This chain joins TRBV9 and TRBJ1-1, with no clear D. The CDR3 extends over 14 amino acids. Between the trimmed V and J ends, which lost 0 bases and 1 base, there was a span of 7 bases. CDR1 SGDLS and CDR2 YYNGEE come from the germline V gene. For the CDR3, the DNA is TGTGCCAGCAGCGTAGAGCACAGGAACACTGAAGCTTTCTTT. Its protein is CASSVEHRNTEAFF.

This clone turned up a few times. The rearrangement uses TRBV19 and TRBJ2-3, with D unclear. CDR3 length equals 15 residues. The ends were cut back, 1 base at V and 4 bases at J, with 12 bases in the middle. Looked up from germline, CDR1 is LNHDA and CDR2 is SQIVND (reference sequence). The CDR3 region has the DNA TGTGCCAGTAGTATAGGGGCCCTAAACGCAGATACGCAGTATTTT. Translating gives CASSIGALNADTQYF.

CDR3 in amino acids: CASSESDMSRVSYNEQFF. DNA for the CDR3: TGTGCCAGCAGTGAATCGGACATGTCTCGAGTCTCCTACAATGAGCAGTTCTTC. The V call is TRBV25-1, the J call TRBJ2-1; possible D gene TRBD1, 5 bases. The length of the CDR3 is 18 residues. Germline assignment: CDR1 MGHDK and CDR2 SYGVNS. V lost 1 base, J lost 0 bases, and 16 bases lay in between.

The rearrangement joins TRBV19 to TRBJ1-1, with D perhaps TRBD1 (6 bases). Germline V gene data show CDR1 as LNHDA and CDR2 as SQIVND (reference sequence). Trimming took off 5 bases at V and 5 bases at J, with 30 bases between the two ends. This CDR3 has 19 residues. CDR3 amino acids: CASSPHNKQGNGFWTEAFF. CDR3 nucleotide sequence: TGTGCCAGTAGTCCCCACAATAAACAGGGAAACGGGTTTTGGACTGAAGCTTTCTTT.

The chain has TRBV18 and TRBJ2-1; TRBD2 aligns across 8 bases. Per germline, CDR1 KGHSH and CDR2 LQKENI. V lost 2 bases to trimming and J lost 0 bases; unmatched junction nucleotides: 3. The CDR3 sequence is 16 residues long. The CDR3 sequence is CASSPVTSVSYNEQFF. Written as DNA, the CDR3 is TGTGCCAGCTCACCAGTGACTAGCGTCTCCTACAATGAGCAGTTCTTC.

The chain joins TRBV2 to TRBJ2-7, with TRBD1 matching 11 bases. This CDR3 comprises 14 residues. Germline V lookup: CDR1 SNHLY, CDR2 FYNNEI. The J segment lost 3 bases and the V segment lost 6 bases, leaving 4 bases of the junction unmatched. Here the CDR3 DNA reads TGTGCCAGCAGATCCGGGACAGGGGGCTACGAGCAGTACTTC. It translates to CASRSGTGGYEQYF.

This chain uses TRBV6-1 with TRBJ2-5; 8 bases are a match to TRBD1. V was clipped by 0 bases and J by 0 bases; unmatched bases: 3. The germline V gene has CDR1 MNHNS and CDR2 SASEGT. CDR3 length: 16 amino acids. CDR3 loop: CASSEAWTGNQETQYF. In DNA form, the CDR3 reads TGTGCCAGCAGTGAAGCGTGGACAGGGAACCAAGAGACCCAGTACTTC.

The J gene is TRBJ1-3, the V gene TRBV7-2; 7 bases map to TRBD1. The V segment lost 5 bases and the J segment 0 bases; nucleotides outside the gene matches: 13. The CDR3 is 18 amino acids. CDR1 is SGHTA and CDR2 is FQGNSA in the germline V gene. CDR3 sequence (DNA): TGTGCCAGCAGCCCAGATTCTGGACAGGCCCTCTCTGGAAACACCATATATTTT. It encodes CASSPDSGQALSGNTIYF.

The CDR3 region is CASSPGFSPLHF. The CDR3 bases are TGTGCCAGCAGCCCAGGATTCTCACCCCTCCACTTT. The chain employs TRBV3-1 (or the pseudogene TRBV3-2) and TRBJ1-6; D remains unclear. From germline, CDR1 is LGHDT and CDR2 YNNKEL (reference sequence). This CDR3 comprises 12 residues. Trimming took off 4 bases at V and 10 bases at J, with 8 bases between the two ends.